This T cell receptor (beta chain) was recovered during a study of lymphopenia after photon versus proton radiotherapy. Libraries were prepared by immunoSEQ multiplex PCR; TCRdb keeps only in-frame clonotypes and omits some of them. The sample records about 160,000 clones, more than 85% being singletons. Germline CDR1 is SGHDN and CDR2 is FVKESK. This CDR3 region has 16 residues. Germline trimming cut 1 base from V and 5 bases from J; bases unmatched to any gene: 5. The receptor comes from a man in his fifties with gastric cancer. Here the sequenced sample was peripheral blood, taken from a patient treated with photon-based radiotherapy. The rearrangement links TRBV14 to TRBJ2-3; 11 bases fit TRBD2. This CDR3 is CASSQGGLAGGDTQYF. CDR3 nucleotide sequence: TGTGCCAGCAGCCAAGGGGGTCTAGCGGGAGGAGATACGCAGTATTTT.